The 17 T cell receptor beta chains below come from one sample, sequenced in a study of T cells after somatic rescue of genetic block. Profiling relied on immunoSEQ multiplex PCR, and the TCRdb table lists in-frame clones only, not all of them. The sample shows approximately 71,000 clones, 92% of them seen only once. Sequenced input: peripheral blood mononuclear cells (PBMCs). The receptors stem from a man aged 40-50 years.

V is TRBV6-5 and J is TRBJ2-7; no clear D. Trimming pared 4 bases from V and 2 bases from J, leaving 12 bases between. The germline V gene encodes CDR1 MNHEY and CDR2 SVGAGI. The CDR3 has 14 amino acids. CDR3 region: CASSLSGSPYEQYF. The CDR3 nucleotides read TGTGCCAGCAGTTTATCCGGGTCCCCCTACGAGCAGTACTTC.

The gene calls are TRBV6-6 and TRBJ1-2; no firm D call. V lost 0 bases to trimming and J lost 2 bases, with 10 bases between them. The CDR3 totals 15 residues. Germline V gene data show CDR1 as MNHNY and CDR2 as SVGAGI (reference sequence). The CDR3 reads CASSYSPQYNYGYTF. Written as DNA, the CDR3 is TGTGCCAGCAGTTACTCGCCGCAGTACAACTATGGCTACACCTTC.

CDR3: CASSQQDSTDTQYF. The CDR3 bases are TGCGCCAGCAGCCAACAGGACAGCACAGATACGCAGTATTTT. The gene calls are TRBV4-1 and TRBJ2-3; no firm D call. Between the trimmed V and J ends, which lost 2 bases and 0 bases, there was a span of 6 bases. Germline V gene data show CDR1 as MGHRA and CDR2 as YSYEKL. The length of the CDR3 is 14 residues.

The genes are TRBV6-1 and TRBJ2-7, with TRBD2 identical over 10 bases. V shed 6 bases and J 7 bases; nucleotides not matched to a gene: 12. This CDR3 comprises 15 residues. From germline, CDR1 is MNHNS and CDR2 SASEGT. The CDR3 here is CASSHIAGGFWEQYF. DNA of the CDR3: TGTGCCAGCAGCCATATAGCGGGAGGATTCTGGGAGCAGTACTTC.

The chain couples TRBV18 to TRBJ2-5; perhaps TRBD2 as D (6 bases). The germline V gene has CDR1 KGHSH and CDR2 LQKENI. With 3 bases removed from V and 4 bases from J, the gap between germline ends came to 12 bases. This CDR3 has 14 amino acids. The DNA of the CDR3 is TGTGCCAGCTCACCCGAACTAGCCCGAGAGACCCAGTACTTC. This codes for CASSPELARETQYF.

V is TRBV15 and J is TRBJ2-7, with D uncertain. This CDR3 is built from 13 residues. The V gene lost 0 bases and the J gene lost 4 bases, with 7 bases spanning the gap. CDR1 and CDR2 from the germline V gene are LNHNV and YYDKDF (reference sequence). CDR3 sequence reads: CATSRDLSYEQYF. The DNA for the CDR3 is TGTGCCACCAGCAGAGATTTGAGTTACGAGCAGTACTTC.

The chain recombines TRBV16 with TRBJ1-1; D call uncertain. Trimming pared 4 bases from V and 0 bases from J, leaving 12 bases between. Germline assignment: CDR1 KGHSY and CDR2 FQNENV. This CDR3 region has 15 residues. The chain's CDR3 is CASSPTSGLNTEAFF. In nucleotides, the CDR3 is TGTGCCAGCAGCCCCACGTCGGGGTTGAACACTGAAGCTTTCTTT.

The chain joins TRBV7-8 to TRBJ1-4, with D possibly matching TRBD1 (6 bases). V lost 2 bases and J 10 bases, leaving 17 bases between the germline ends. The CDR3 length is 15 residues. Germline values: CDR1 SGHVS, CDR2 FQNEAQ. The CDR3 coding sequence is TGTGCCAGCAGCTTAATCGGGGGCGGTTTGGGAAAACTGTTTTTT. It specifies CASSLIGGGLGKLFF.

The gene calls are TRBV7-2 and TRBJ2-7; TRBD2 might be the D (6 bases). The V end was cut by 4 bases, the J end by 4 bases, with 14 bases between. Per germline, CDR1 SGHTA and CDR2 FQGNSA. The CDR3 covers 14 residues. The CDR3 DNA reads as TGTGCCAGCAGCTACCCGACTAGTACATACGAGCAGTACTTC. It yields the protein CASSYPTSTYEQYF.

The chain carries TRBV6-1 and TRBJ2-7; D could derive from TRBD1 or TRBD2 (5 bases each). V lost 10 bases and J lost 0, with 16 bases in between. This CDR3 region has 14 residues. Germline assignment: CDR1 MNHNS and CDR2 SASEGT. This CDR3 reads CANSGLAYSYEQYF. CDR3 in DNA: TGTGCCAACTCGGGGCTAGCATACTCCTACGAGCAGTACTTC.

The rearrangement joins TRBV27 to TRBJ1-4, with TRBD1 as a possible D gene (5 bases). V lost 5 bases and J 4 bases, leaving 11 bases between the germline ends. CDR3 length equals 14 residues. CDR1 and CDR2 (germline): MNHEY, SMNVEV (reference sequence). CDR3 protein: CASSPAGLNEKLFF. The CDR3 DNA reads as TGTGCCAGCAGTCCCGCGGGGCTTAATGAAAAACTGTTTTTT.

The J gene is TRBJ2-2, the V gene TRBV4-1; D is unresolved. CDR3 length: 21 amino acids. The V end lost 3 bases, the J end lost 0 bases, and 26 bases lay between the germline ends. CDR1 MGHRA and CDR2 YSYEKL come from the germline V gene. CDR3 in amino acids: CASSQGPGSLPKTSNTGELFF. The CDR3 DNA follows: TGCGCCAGCAGCCAGGGTCCAGGCAGTCTACCTAAGACATCGAACACCGGGGAGCTGTTTTTT.

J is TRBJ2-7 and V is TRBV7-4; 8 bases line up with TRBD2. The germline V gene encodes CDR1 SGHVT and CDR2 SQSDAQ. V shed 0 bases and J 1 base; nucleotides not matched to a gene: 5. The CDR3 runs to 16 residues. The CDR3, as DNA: TGTGCCAGCAGCTTAGCGGGACTAGTCATTTCCTACGAGCAGTACTTC. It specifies CASSLAGLVISYEQYF.

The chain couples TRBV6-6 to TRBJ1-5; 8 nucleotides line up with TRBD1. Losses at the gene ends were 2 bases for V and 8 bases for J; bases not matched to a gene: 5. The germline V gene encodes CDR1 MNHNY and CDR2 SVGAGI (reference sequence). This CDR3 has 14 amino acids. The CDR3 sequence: CASSYRTGWEPQHF. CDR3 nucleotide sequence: TGTGCCAGCAGTTACCGGACAGGGTGGGAGCCCCAGCATTTT.

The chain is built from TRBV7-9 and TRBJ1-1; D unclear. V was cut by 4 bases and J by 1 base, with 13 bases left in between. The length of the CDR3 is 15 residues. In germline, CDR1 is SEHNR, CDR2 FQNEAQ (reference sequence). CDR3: CASSYQLVGNTEAFF. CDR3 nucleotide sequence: TGTGCCAGCAGCTACCAATTAGTTGGGAACACTGAAGCTTTCTTT.

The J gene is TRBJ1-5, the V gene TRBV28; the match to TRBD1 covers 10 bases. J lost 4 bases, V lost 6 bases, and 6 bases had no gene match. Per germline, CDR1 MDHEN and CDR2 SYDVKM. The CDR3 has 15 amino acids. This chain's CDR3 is CASRASGQGNQPQHF. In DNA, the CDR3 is TGTGCCAGCAGGGCATCGGGACAGGGGAATCAGCCCCAGCATTTT.

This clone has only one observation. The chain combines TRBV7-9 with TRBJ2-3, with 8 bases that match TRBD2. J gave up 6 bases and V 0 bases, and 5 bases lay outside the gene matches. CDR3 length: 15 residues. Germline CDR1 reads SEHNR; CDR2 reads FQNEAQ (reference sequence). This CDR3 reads CASSLARASGDTQYF. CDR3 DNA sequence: TGTGCCAGCAGCTTAGCGCGGGCTAGCGGGGATACGCAGTATTTT.